Below, 21 T cell receptor beta chains from the same sample are listed, as sequenced in a study of control samples from healthy donors and cancer patients. Using immunoSEQ multiplex PCR, the repertoire was profiled, and TCRdb retains in-frame clones only, with some absent. The sample has approximately 150,000 clones, around 88% seen once. Sequences were obtained from blood. These receptors were collected from a man in his late teens or twenties in good health.

The CDR3 nucleotides read TGTGCCAGCAGCCAAGATCATGGCGGGGGCGCGAGCACAGATACGCAGTATTTT. It translates to CASSQDHGGGASTDTQYF. The chain links TRBV4-2 to TRBJ2-3; D perhaps matches TRBD2 (7 bases). The CDR3 covers 18 residues. The V end was cut by 0 bases, the J end by 0 bases, with 16 bases between. Germline CDR1 reads LGHNA; CDR2 reads YNFKEQ.

The chain recombines TRBV27 with TRBJ2-2, with 10 nucleotides matching TRBD2. The CDR3 loop spans 16 amino acids. J lost 3 bases, V lost 1 base, and 2 bases had no gene match. The V gene's germline CDR1 is MNHEY and CDR2 SMNVEV (reference sequence). In DNA, the CDR3 is TGTGCCAGCAGTTTATTAGCGGGGGGTCACACCGGGGAGCTGTTTTTT. Amino acids: CASSLLAGGHTGELFF.

The chain recombines TRBV5-1 with TRBJ2-3; possibly TRBD2 for D (5 bases). This CDR3 has 12 amino acids. With 1 base removed from V and 7 bases from J, the gap between germline ends came to 7 bases. Germline-derived CDR1 and CDR2 are SGHRS and YFSETQ. The CDR3 bases are TGCGCCAGCAGCTTGAGCGGAAATACGCAGTATTTT. Its translation is CASSLSGNTQYF.

The chain recombines TRBV29-1 with TRBJ2-7; D is uncertain. Trimming pared 5 bases from V and 0 bases from J, leaving 11 bases between. CDR3 length: 13 amino acids. Germline CDR1 SQVTM, CDR2 ANQGSEA. The CDR3 here is CSVRPLSSYEQYF. The CDR3 bases are TGCAGCGTTAGACCCCTGAGCTCCTACGAGCAGTACTTC.

This clone was observed a single time. The rearrangement uses TRBV10-3 and TRBJ1-2; D uncertain. Deletions cut 3 bases from V and 5 bases from J, with 7 bases between. From germline, CDR1 is ENHRY and CDR2 SYGVKD. CDR3 length equals 12 residues. The CDR3 loop is CAISDFGYGYTF. The CDR3 region has the DNA TGTGCCATCAGTGATTTCGGGTATGGCTACACCTTC.

This clone was observed a few times. The rearrangement joins TRBV30 to TRBJ1-1; no clear D gene. This CDR3 spans 13 amino acids. The V end was cut by 0 bases, the J end by 5 bases, with 10 bases between. The V gene's germline CDR1 is GTSNPN and CDR2 SVGIG (reference sequence). CDR3 DNA sequence: TGTGCCTGGAGTGTACTAATAGGGACTGAAGCTTTCTTT. This gives the protein CAWSVLIGTEAFF.

The chain is built from TRBV30 and TRBJ1-4; a weak D match, TRBD1 (5 bases). Germline lookup yields CDR1 GTSNPN and CDR2 SVGIG (reference sequence). This CDR3 is 13 amino acids long. V was clipped by 2 bases and J by 8 bases, with 12 bases between them. The CDR3 is CAWSLQGFEKLFF. The DNA of the CDR3 is TGTGCCTGGAGTCTCCAGGGATTCGAAAAACTGTTTTTT. The entire variable domain, with the rest obtained from reference TRBV30 and TRBJ1-4, is as follows: SQTIHQWPATLVQPVGSPLSLECTVEGTSNPNLYWYRQAAGRGLQLLFYSVGIGQISSEVPQNLSASRPQDRQFILSSKKLLLSDSGFYLCAWSLQGFEKLFFGSGTQLSVL.

V is TRBV6-4 and J is TRBJ1-2, with TRBD1 identical over 7 bases. Germline lookup yields CDR1 MRHNA and CDR2 SNTAGT. This CDR3 is built from 14 residues. V lost 2 bases, J lost 5 bases, and 5 bases stayed unmatched. In DNA form, the CDR3 reads TGTGCCAGCAGTGACGGAGGGGGCCGGTATGGCTACACCTTC. The encoded protein is CASSDGGGRYGYTF.

This chain uses TRBV4-1 with TRBJ1-2, with D maybe TRBD1 (5 bases). V dropped 0 bases and J dropped 7 bases, with 15 bases sitting between them. Germline V gene lookup returns CDR1 MGHRA and CDR2 YSYEKL. The CDR3 is 15 residues long. The CDR3 is CASSQDPGLKSGYTF. DNA of the CDR3: TGCGCCAGCAGCCAAGATCCGGGACTAAAAAGTGGCTACACCTTC.

This clone turned up a few times. V and J are TRBV5-4 and TRBJ2-1, with D possibly matching TRBD2 (7 bases). The V gene lost 0 bases and the J gene lost 12 bases, with 13 bases spanning the gap. The CDR3 extends over 13 amino acids. The germline CDR1 and CDR2 sequences are SGHNT and YYREEE (reference sequence). This chain's CDR3 is CASSLELRGGQFF. CDR3 nucleotide sequence: TGTGCCAGCAGCTTGGAGCTGAGGGGGGGGCAGTTCTTC.

For the CDR3, the DNA is TGTGCCAGCAGCACCCGGACAGGGGTGAACACTGAAGCTTTCTTT. Encoded protein: CASSTRTGVNTEAFF. This chain connects TRBV4-2 to TRBJ1-1; 9 positions agree with TRBD1. Germline V gene data show CDR1 as LGHNA and CDR2 as YNFKEQ. This CDR3 has 15 residues. After removal of 5 bases from V and 0 bases from J, the junction contained 4 bases not matched to a gene.

CDR3 residues: CASSIVGQIMNTEAFF. The DNA for the CDR3 is TGTGCCAGTAGTATAGTTGGACAGATCATGAACACTGAAGCTTTCTTT. This rearrangement joins TRBV19 to TRBJ1-1; D is possibly TRBD1 (6 bases). Trimming shortened V by 1 base and J by 0 bases, and 12 bases separated the two germline ends. CDR1 is LNHDA and CDR2 is SQIVND in the germline V gene (reference sequence). CDR3 size: 16 residues.

The V and J genes are TRBV19 and TRBJ2-1, with a weak D call TRBD1 (6 bases). Germline V lookup: CDR1 LNHDA, CDR2 SQIVND (reference sequence). Trimming pared 7 bases from V and 0 bases from J, leaving 13 bases between. This CDR3 comprises 15 residues. As DNA, the CDR3 is TGTGCCAGTATCGCCCGCAGGGGCTCCTACAATGAGCAGTTCTTC. Translating it yields CASIARRGSYNEQFF.

The chain carries TRBV10-3 and TRBJ1-6; 8 nucleotides match TRBD1. The J segment lost 5 bases and the V segment lost 4 bases, leaving 1 base of the junction unmatched. CDR1 ENHRY and CDR2 SYGVKD come from the germline V gene. The CDR3 spans 14 residues. Here the CDR3 reads CAISATGDNSPLHF. CDR3 sequence (DNA): TGTGCCATCAGTGCGACAGGGGATAATTCACCCCTCCACTTT.

The chain has TRBV28 and TRBJ1-2; no clear D. V lost 4 bases and J lost 4, with 19 bases in between. The CDR3 totals 16 residues. Germline V gene data show CDR1 as MDHEN and CDR2 as SYDVKM. CDR3 protein: CASSSTPGRDTYGYTF. As DNA, the CDR3 is TGTGCCAGCAGTTCCACACCCGGGAGGGATACCTATGGCTACACCTTC.

In its sample, this clone was seen a few times. The rearrangement uses TRBV7-2 and TRBJ2-2; perhaps TRBD2 as D (5 bases). V gave up 1 base and J gave up 6 bases, with 6 bases separating them. Germline assignment: CDR1 SGHTA and CDR2 FQGNSA. CDR3 length: 13 amino acids. The CDR3 reads CASSLERAGELFF. In nucleotides, the CDR3 is TGTGCCAGCAGCTTAGAGAGGGCCGGGGAGCTGTTTTTT.

This clone was recorded once. V usage is TRBV28 and J usage is TRBJ2-7; the D gene is possibly TRBD1 (6 bases). Germline CDR1 and CDR2: MDHEN and SYDVKM. The CDR3 runs to 12 residues. Trimming took 7 bases from V and 7 from J, leaving 14 bases between them. The CDR3 spells CASTRGIGEQYF. The CDR3 DNA sequence: TGTGCCAGCACAAGGGGGATAGGTGAGCAGTACTTC.

J is TRBJ2-5 and V is TRBV7-9; 8 nucleotides agree with TRBD2. CDR1 and CDR2 from the germline V gene are SEHNR and FQNEAQ (reference sequence). This CDR3 has 19 residues. Trimming at V came to 3 bases and at J to 4 bases, leaving 19 bases not matched to a gene. In DNA, the CDR3 is TGTGCCAGCAGCTTCCCACGCGTCGGGAGGGGAGGAGGAAGAGAGACCCAGTACTTC. It codes for CASSFPRVGRGGGRETQYF. The whole variable domain, remainder taken from reference TRBV7-9 and TRBJ2-5, is DTGVSQNPRHKITKRGQNVTFRCDPISEHNRLYWYRQTLGQGPEFLTYFQNEAQLEKSRLLSDRFSAERPKGSFSTLEIQRTEQGDSAMYLCASSFPRVGRGGGRETQYFGPGTRLLVL.

Written as DNA, the CDR3 is TGCGCCAGCAGCCAAGATTTAAGGGGGGGAGGCTACACCTTC. Translation: CASSQDLRGGGYTF. This chain joins TRBV4-3 and TRBJ1-2; maybe TRBD1 (6 bases). The germline CDR1 and CDR2 sequences are LGHNA and YSLEER. V gave up 0 bases and J gave up 8 bases, with 13 bases separating them. The CDR3 totals 14 residues.

The chain carries TRBV7-2 and TRBJ2-1; 11 bases align to TRBD2. Germline CDR1 SGHTA, CDR2 FQGNSA. Trimming took 6 bases from V and 2 from J; bases not matched to a gene: 6. CDR3 length: 16 amino acids. The CDR3 DNA reads as TGTGCCAGCAGTGGAGTTAGCGGGGGGGCCTACAATGAGCAGTTCTTC. Protein: CASSGVSGGAYNEQFF.

The J gene is TRBJ1-3, the V gene TRBV5-6; D gene ambiguous. This CDR3 region has 17 residues. V lost 2 bases and J lost 4, with 19 bases in between. CDR1 is SGHDT and CDR2 is YYEEEE in the germline V gene. For the CDR3, the DNA is TGTGCCAGCAGCTTCCTCTCTACACTTAACTGGGGAAACACCATATATTTT. Translated: CASSFLSTLNWGNTIYF.